Listed below are T cell receptor beta chains from one sample, sequenced in a study of CD8+CD57+ T cells in acquired aplastic anemia. Using its own MiXCR run on the reads, TCRdb lists one record per CDR3 protein. The data hold over 150,000 distinct CDR3 sequences, with 48% observed a single time. The specimen was sorted CD4+, CD8+, or CD8+CD57+ T cells (not recorded which) from PBMCs. The receptors were sampled from a human donor with aplastic anemia. Both conserved end residues are part of each CDR3. D genes are given only for firm matches. A row's size may be missing; if present it is once, few, many or a size class.

j_call clone_size d_call v_call cdr3_aa cdr3_nt
TRBJ1-6 - TRBD1 TRBV19 CASSETGLNSPLHF TGTGCCAGTAGTGAGACAGGGCTAAATTCACCCCTCCACTTT
TRBJ2-5 - TRBD2 TRBV5-1 CASSFFAGVHLRQETQYF TGCGCCAGCAGCTTTTTTGCGGGAGTCCACCTACGCCAAGAGACCCAGTACTTC
TRBJ1-4 once - TRBV3-1 CASSHSGYREKLFF TGTGCCAGCAGCCATTCAGGGTACAGGGAAAAGCTGTTTTTT
TRBJ1-5 - - TRBV20-1 CSTTTGSGQPQHF TGCAGTACCACTACAGGTTCAGGTCAGCCCCAGCATTTT
TRBJ2-7 many TRBD2 TRBV6-5 CASSSRLAGSYEQYF TGTGCCAGCAGTTCCCGACTAGCGGGGTCCTACGAGCAGTACTTC
TRBJ1-2 - TRBD1 TRBV11-2 CASSLDSEATDRGPRGYTF TGTGCCAGCAGCTTAGATTCGGAAGCTACCGACAGGGGGCCCCGTGGCTACACCTTC
TRBJ2-3 many TRBD1 TRBV9 CASSVTDRLDTQYF TGTGCCAGCAGCGTGACGGACAGGTTAGATACGCAGTATTTT
TRBJ1-4 - - TRBV5-1 CASSQEGTNEKLFF TGCGCCAGCAGTCAGGAGGGAACTAATGAAAAACTGTTTTTT
TRBJ2-7 - TRBD2 TRBV25-1 CASSDGREGTYEQYF TGTGCCAGCAGTGATGGGAGGGAGGGGACCTACGAGCAGTACTTC
TRBJ1-5 - - TRBV6-5 CASSYSRRDQPQHF TGTGCCAGCAGTTACTCCCGCAGGGATCAGCCCCAGCATTTT